The clone carrying this T cell receptor beta chain was counted between two and nine times. Its antigen remains unidentified. These data come from a study of cytomegalovirus exposure and HLA in healthy donors. J gave up 7 bases and V 3 bases, and 6 bases lay outside the gene matches. The germline V gene encodes CDR1 KGHSH and CDR2 LQKENI. The length of the CDR3 is 14 residues. Researchers ran the PCR with 60 Vbeta and 13 Jbeta primers. Method: immunoSEQ multiplex PCR; TCRdb's copy keeps in-frame clones and lacks some. This table has around 170,000 clones, approximately 84% appearing once. General study results and limits: HLA-A and HLA-B allele assignments for most subjects were reportedly predicted accurately using TCR beta sequences.

The chain is built from TRBV18 and TRBJ1-5; 7 bases are shared with TRBD1. This TCR came from a man aged 50 to 60 in good health and CMV-seropositive. The specimen sequenced was PBMCs. The CDR3 is CASSPGQTMQPQHF. The CDR3 DNA sequence: TGTGCCAGCTCACCGGGACAGACCATGCAGCCCCAGCATTTT.